The clone carrying this TCR beta chain was observed many times. Its antigen remains unidentified. iRepertoire HTBI primers and Arm-PCR of CDR3 regions built TCR beta libraries. TCRdb re-called the multiplex PCR reads through MiXCR, storing one row per CDR3 protein. The profile covers some 500,000 distinct CDR3 sequences, with 13% appearing a single time and 8% to 10% taken by the ten largest. The sample belongs to a study of regulatory T cells in long-lasting Graves disease. Study at large: Newly diagnosed Graves' patients had taken antithyroid drugs under 3 months. Study-level findings and limits: Less diverse TCR repertoires were seen in persistent Graves' patients than in newly diagnosed ones. The study found TRBV28, TRBJ1-2 and TRBJ2-5 favored in persistent disease.

Time point: newly diagnosed GD, antithyroid drugs for less than 3 months. Construction of the TCR library relied on RNA isolated from PBMCs. The V end was cut by 5 bases, the J end by 7 bases, with 11 bases between. The CDR3 extends over 12 amino acids. The sample also formed part of further work on T cells in Graves' hyperthyroidism and ophthalmopathy. Per that study: Ophthalmopathy and stable hyperthyroidism were told apart by a 13 V-J model.

The receptor was isolated from a man aged 25 to 45 with Graves disease. The rearrangement joins TRBV12-3 or TRBV12-4 to TRBJ1-2; no firm D call. Sequenced here: peripheral blood mononuclear cells (PBMCs), sampled at new diagnosis, from a patient treated with antithyroid drugs. This CDR3 is CASSRLNAGYTF. DNA of the CDR3: TGTGCCAGCAGTAGACTGAACGCTGGCTACACCTTC.